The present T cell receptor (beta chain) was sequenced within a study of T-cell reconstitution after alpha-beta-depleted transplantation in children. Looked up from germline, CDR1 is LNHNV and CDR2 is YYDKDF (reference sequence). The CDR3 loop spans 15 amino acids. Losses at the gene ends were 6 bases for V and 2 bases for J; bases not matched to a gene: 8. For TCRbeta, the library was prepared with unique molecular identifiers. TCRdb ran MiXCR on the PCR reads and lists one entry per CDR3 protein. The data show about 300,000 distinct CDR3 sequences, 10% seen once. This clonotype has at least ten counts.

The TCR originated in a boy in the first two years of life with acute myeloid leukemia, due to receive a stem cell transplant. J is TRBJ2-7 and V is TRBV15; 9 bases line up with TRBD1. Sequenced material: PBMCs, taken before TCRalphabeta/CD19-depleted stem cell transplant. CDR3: CATRTDRDRAYEQYF. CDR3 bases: TGTGCCACCAGGACTGACCGGGACAGGGCCTACGAGCAGTACTTC.